This TCR beta chain was captured in a study of blood T cell repertoires in COVID-19 (TCRdb year 2020). Regarding the complete study: The collaborator samples originated in the United States, Italy and Spain and spanned the acute and convalescent phases of COVID-19. The material from the prospective study consisted of cDNA or gDNA derived from T cells, B-cell-depleted T cells, or PBMCs. Deeply sampled blood TCRbeta repertoires from subjects exposed to, actively infected with, or recovered from COVID-19 were included in the dataset. The repertoires were released in a freely available public database intended as a resource for research on the immune response to SARS-CoV-2. The samples were drawn from the first 160 participants of the ongoing ImmuneRACE study and from 1,254 subjects provided by 6 global collaborators. Sample metadata almost always included a de-identified subject ID, COVID-19 status, age in years and sex. Where available, HLA class I and class II types were obtained from metadata supplied by the sample provider rather than from assay-based typing.

The CDR3 numbers 13 residues from cysteine through phenylalanine. Only the CDR3 part of the read is kept: 39 bases, read in frame from the first base. Collaborating institutions collected whole blood in K2EDTA tubes following their own protocols. For TCRbeta analysis, collaborator samples were shipped as frozen whole blood, as isolated PBMCs, or as DNA extracted from either sample type. The immunoSEQ Assay, a bias-controlled multiplex PCR, was used to amplify TCRbeta CDR3 regions from genomic DNA. Processing in the source paper ran as follows. The number of nucleated cells in each sample was estimated by amplification of reference gene primers within the assay. To quantify the absolute abundance of each unique TCRbeta CDR3 rearrangement, sequence reads were collapsed and filtered. For each sample, productive Simpson clonality was calculated by taking the square root of Simpson's diversity index across productive rearrangements. TCRdb carries this immuneACCESS record with in-frame sequences only. Its versions omit some clonotypes, under half of them owing to an unresolved V gene in the studies checked, with the rest unexplained. The DNA was the basis for D and trimming; V, J and clone size are from that table. Within this sample are around 60,000 clones, with roughly four fifths of them counted one time only. Together, the top ten hold around 14% of the sample.

Remarks on this clone: The target of this receptor is not known. Base qualities are missing; no much larger clone stands one base away.

The full study reports these points: How much clinical and demographic metadata was included differed by source and by participant, and the metadata was provided uncurated.

The clonotype comes from a man older than 75 with acute or convalescent COVID-19. The sample comprised peripheral blood. The sequence links TRBV21-1 to TRBJ1-4; TRBD1, the table's D call, was not compared with the DNA. TRBV21-1 is designated a pseudogene. The nucleotide sequence reads as follows: TGTGCCAGCATCGGGACAGGGAATGAAAAACTGTTTTTT. It translates as CASIGTGNEKLFF.